These T cell receptor beta chains were read from a single sample in a study of blood T cells in healthy people across ages. A single record per CDR3 protein comes from TCRdb applying MiXCR to the 5' RACE reads. Of hundreds of thousands of distinct CDR3 sequences listed, roughly 26% are singletons. The sequenced sample was blood. These receptors came from a woman of 80 years or more in good health. Each CDR3 is given with its conserved first and last residue. D genes are given only for firm matches. Some rows have no size entry. The others give once, few or many, or a class for an expanded clone.

abundance: NA
d_gene: TRBD1
v_gene: TRBV12-3/TRBV12-4
j_gene: TRBJ2-3
CDR3nt: TGTGCCAGCAGCCCTACAGGGGTGAGAGCAGATGCGCAGTATTTT
CDR3aa: CASSPTGVRADAQYF

abundance: many
d_gene: NA
v_gene: TRBV5-6
j_gene: TRBJ2-1
CDR3nt: TGTGCCAGCAGCGAAGCCTTAGTGGCCTACAATGAGCAGTTCTTC
CDR3aa: CASSEALVAYNEQFF

abundance: many
d_gene: TRBD1
v_gene: TRBV5-6
j_gene: TRBJ1-1
CDR3nt: TGTGCCAGCAACTTGCCAGGGGGCACGAACACTGAAGCTTTCTTT
CDR3aa: CASNLPGGTNTEAFF

abundance: NA
d_gene: NA
v_gene: TRBV6-2/TRBV6-3
j_gene: TRBJ2-1
CDR3nt: TGTGCCAGCAGTTACAAGCCGGGGGTGACCCAGTTCTTC
CDR3aa: CASSYKPGVTQFF

abundance: many
d_gene: TRBD2
v_gene: TRBV12-5
j_gene: TRBJ2-4
CDR3nt: TGTGCTAGTGTAGCGGGGGTCAACATTCAGTACTTC
CDR3aa: CASVAGVNIQYF

abundance: NA
d_gene: NA
v_gene: TRBV29-1
j_gene: TRBJ2-2
CDR3nt: TGCAGCCCATCCCGACTACCCGGGGAGCTGTTTTTT
CDR3aa: CSPSRLPGELFF

abundance: many
d_gene: NA
v_gene: TRBV10-3
j_gene: TRBJ1-2
CDR3nt: TGTGCCATCAGTGCTCGTGGGGACTATGGCTACACCTTC
CDR3aa: CAISARGDYGYTF

abundance: few
d_gene: NA
v_gene: TRBV7-2
j_gene: TRBJ2-5
CDR3nt: TGTGCCTGCAGCCCAGGAGAGACCCAGTACTTC
CDR3aa: CACSPGETQYF

abundance: NA
d_gene: NA
v_gene: TRBV5-1
j_gene: TRBJ2-2
CDR3nt: TGCGCCAGCAGCTCATCTACAGTCCTTAACACCGGGGAGCTGTTTTTT
CDR3aa: CASSSSTVLNTGELFF

abundance: many
d_gene: NA
v_gene: TRBV20-1
j_gene: TRBJ2-5
CDR3nt: TGCAGTGCTAGTCTCAGGTTGGAGACCCAGTACTTC
CDR3aa: CSASLRLETQYF

abundance: many
d_gene: TRBD2
v_gene: TRBV7-2
j_gene: TRBJ2-7
CDR3nt: TGTGCCAGCAGCACACGGACTAGCGGTTTAACCTACGAGCAGTACTTC
CDR3aa: CASSTRTSGLTYEQYF

abundance: NA
d_gene: TRBD2
v_gene: TRBV12-3/TRBV12-4
j_gene: TRBJ2-7
CDR3nt: TGTGCCAGCAGCACCCCTGGGTCGGGAGGGGGATACGAGCAGTACTTC
CDR3aa: CASSTPGSGGGYEQYF

abundance: NA
d_gene: NA
v_gene: TRBV7-8
j_gene: TRBJ1-2
CDR3nt: TGTGCCAGCAGCCCAAAGGAGGCGAGACAGCTCTATGGCTACACCTTC
CDR3aa: CASSPKEARQLYGYTF

abundance: many
d_gene: NA
v_gene: TRBV7-9
j_gene: TRBJ2-7
CDR3nt: TGTGCCAGCAGCCCTAGCCGGGGGCTCTACGAGCAGTACTTC
CDR3aa: CASSPSRGLYEQYF

abundance: NA
d_gene: TRBD2
v_gene: TRBV7-6
j_gene: TRBJ2-2
CDR3nt: TGTGGCAGCAGCTTAGGGACTAGCGTTAGACCCGGGGAGCTGTTTTTT
CDR3aa: CGSSLGTSVRPGELFF

abundance: once
d_gene: TRBD1
v_gene: TRBV7-2
j_gene: TRBJ2-4
CDR3nt: TGTGCCAGCAGCTCGGCCGGGACAGGAGTTCACCTAGCCAAAAACATTCAGTACTTC
CDR3aa: CASSSAGTGVHLAKNIQYF

abundance: few
d_gene: TRBD1
v_gene: TRBV6-1
j_gene: TRBJ2-4
CDR3nt: TGTGCCAGCAGTGAAAGGGGACAGGTAGCGGACATTCAGTACTTC
CDR3aa: CASSERGQVADIQYF

abundance: NA
d_gene: NA
v_gene: TRBV20-1
j_gene: TRBJ2-5
CDR3nt: TGCAGTGCAGGGGGCGGGACAGCTCAAGAGACCCAGTACTTC
CDR3aa: CSAGGGTAQETQYF

abundance: few
d_gene: NA
v_gene: TRBV5-1
j_gene: TRBJ1-1
CDR3nt: TGCGCCAGCAGCAAGGGGGAAAACACTGAAGCTTTCTTT
CDR3aa: CASSKGENTEAFF

abundance: NA
d_gene: NA
v_gene: TRBV3-1
j_gene: TRBJ1-1
CDR3nt: TGTGCCAGCAGCCAAGTCGCGATCTTGGGCACTGAAGCTTTCTTT
CDR3aa: CASSQVAILGTEAFF